This TCR beta chain was found in a study of shared clonotypes between healthy human individuals. Study-level points and caveats: Of the naive CD4 clonotypes, around 4.7% were shared across a handful of donors.

Concerning this clone itself: The antigen is not known.

Clones were read by immunoSEQ multiplex PCR, and TCRdb kept only the in-frame ones, dropping some. The sample yields some 2,500,000 clones, 93% seen once. With V trimmed by 3 bases and J by 9 bases, 9 bases remained unmatched. The germline V gene encodes CDR1 LNHDA and CDR2 SQIVND (reference sequence). The CDR3 has 15 residues. The sample taken for sequencing was naive CD4+ T cells from PBMCs. The subset denotes: CD45RA+ positively selected. This clonotype was sampled from a young man in good health. Some clones in this sample may be carry-over from other donors' samples. The chain combines TRBV19 with TRBJ2-1; 9 positions agree with TRBD2. The CDR3 loop is CASSMTSGVGGEQFF. The CDR3 DNA reads TGTGCCAGTAGTATGACTAGCGGTGTGGGCGGTGAGCAGTTCTTC. The variable domain in full, with the rest retrieved from reference TRBV19 and TRBJ2-1, is DGGITQSPKYLFRKEGQNVTLSCEQNLNHDAMYWYRQDPGQGLRLIYYSQIVNDFQKGDIAEGYSVSREKKESFPLTVTSAQKNPTAFYLCASSMTSGVGGEQFFGPGTRLTVL.